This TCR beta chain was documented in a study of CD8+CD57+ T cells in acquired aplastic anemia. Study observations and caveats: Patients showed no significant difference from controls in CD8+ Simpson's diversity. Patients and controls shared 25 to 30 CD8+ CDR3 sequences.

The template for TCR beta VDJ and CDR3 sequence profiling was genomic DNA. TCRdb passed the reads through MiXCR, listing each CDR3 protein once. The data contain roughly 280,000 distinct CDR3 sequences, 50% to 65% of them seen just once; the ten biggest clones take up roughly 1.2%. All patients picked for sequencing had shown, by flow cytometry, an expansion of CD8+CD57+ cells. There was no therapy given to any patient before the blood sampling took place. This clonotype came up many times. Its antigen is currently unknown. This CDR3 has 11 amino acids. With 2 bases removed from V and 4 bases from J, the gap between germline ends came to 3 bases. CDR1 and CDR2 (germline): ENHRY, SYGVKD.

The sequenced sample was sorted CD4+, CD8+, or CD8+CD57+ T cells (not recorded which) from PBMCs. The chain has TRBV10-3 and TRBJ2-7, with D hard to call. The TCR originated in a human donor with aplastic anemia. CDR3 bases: TGTGCCATCAGTGAGACGTACGAGCAGTACTTC. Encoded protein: CAISETYEQYF.